The clone carrying this T cell receptor (beta chain) turned up a few times. Its target is unknown. Ages of hyperthyroidism patients ran from 18 to 65, and their diagnoses were new, under 2 months' duration. Diagnosis was based on clinical symptoms, serum thyroxine, TRAb, thyroid ultrasound and orbital computed tomography. Amplified material comprised TCR beta CDR3 regions derived from RNA transcripts. First-round RT-PCR employed HTBI primers, with a second-round multiplex PCR after it. Each CDR3 protein gets one entry after TCRdb re-called the multiplex PCR reads with MiXCR. The top ten clones hold around 4.6% of a sample with 580,000 or so distinct CDR3 sequences, 39% of them seen once. This record belongs to a study of Graves' ophthalmopathy and Graves' hyperthyroidism. Study summary: Stable hyperthyroidism referred to disease that showed no ophthalmopathy within 18 months of follow-up.

This CDR3 comprises 15 residues. Germline values: CDR1 SGHTS, CDR2 YDEGEE. Between the trimmed V and J ends, which lost 4 bases and 2 bases, there was a span of 16 bases. Whole-study results and caveats: Blood contained most expanded thyroid clonotypes exceeding 0.001 frequency.

V and J are TRBV5-8 and TRBJ2-7; tentatively, D is TRBD2 (7 bases). The material sequenced was peripheral blood or thyroid tissue (not recorded which). The receptor was isolated from an adult man with Graves' hyperthyroidism. The CDR3 protein is CASSLGGAITYEQYF. The CDR3, as DNA: TGTGCCAGCAGCCTGGGGGGGGCAATAACCTACGAGCAGTACTTC.